The 6 T cell receptor beta chains below all came from one sample that was sequenced in a study of early T cells in non-severe SARS-CoV-2 infection. TCRdb re-called the 5' RACE reads with MiXCR, one entry per CDR3 protein. This sample carries over 35,000 distinct CDR3 sequences, roughly 4.4% of them seen once, and the ten largest clones take 15% to 20%. Sequenced material: whole blood. The receptors were sampled from an adult who was a healthcare worker with PCR-confirmed SARS-CoV-2 infection or an uninfected control (not recorded which).

This clonotype occurred many times. V gene TRBV29-1 combines with J gene TRBJ2-1; 7 nucleotides agree with TRBD2. The CDR3 runs 13 residues. CDR1 SQVTM and CDR2 ANQGSEA come from the germline V gene. After removal of 7 bases from V and 7 bases from J, the junction contained 10 bases not matched to a gene. As DNA, the CDR3 is TGCAGCGCCCCGCGAGCGGGGTATAATGAGCAGTTCTTC. Its translation: CSAPRAGYNEQFF.

The sample holds many counts of this clonotype. V gene TRBV5-6 combines with J gene TRBJ2-5; the match to TRBD1 covers 7 bases. The CDR3 consists of 14 residues. Germline CDR1 SGHDT, CDR2 YYEEEE. Trimming at V came to 0 bases and at J to 4 bases, leaving 3 bases not matched to a gene. As DNA, the CDR3 is TGTGCCAGCAGCTTGGCGACAGGGCGAGAGACCCAGTACTTC. Translated: CASSLATGRETQYF.

The sample holds many counts of this clonotype. This chain uses TRBV5-1 with TRBJ1-2; no clear D. CDR1 is SGHRS and CDR2 is YFSETQ in the germline V gene. Deletions cut 5 bases from V and 5 bases from J, with 10 bases between. The CDR3 contains 12 residues. CDR3 bases: TGCGCCAGCAGTAATGAGGGATATGGCTACACCTTC. Its protein is CASSNEGYGYTF.

This clonotype has a count of ten or more. J is TRBJ2-5 and V is TRBV7-9; D is possibly TRBD2 (5 bases). This CDR3 region has 13 residues. The V end was cut by 10 bases, the J end by 9 bases, with 21 bases between. CDR1 is SEHNR, CDR2 FQNEAQ, per germline (reference sequence). The CDR3 DNA reads TGTGCCAACAACAGCGGTCCCGGAGAAGCCCAGTACTTC. Translated: CANNSGPGEAQYF.

This clonotype was detected ten times or more. The V gene is TRBV19, the J gene TRBJ2-2; 7 bases are a match to TRBD2. The ends lost 2 bases at V and 5 bases at J; junction bases unmatched: 2. Germline V CDR1 and CDR2: LNHDA, SQIVND (reference sequence). This CDR3 spans 14 amino acids. CDR3 bases: TGTGCCAGTAGTATATGGGAGGGTACCGGGGAGCTGTTTTTT. Amino acids: CASSIWEGTGELFF.

This clonotype was counted at least ten times. V usage is TRBV20-1 and J usage is TRBJ2-7; 7 bases align to TRBD2. Germline V gene data show CDR1 as DFQATT and CDR2 as SNEGSKA (reference sequence). J gave up 2 bases and V 3 bases, and 7 bases lay outside the gene matches. The CDR3 is made up of 14 amino acids. The chain's CDR3 is CSARKRGGTYEQYF. The CDR3 coding sequence is TGCAGTGCTAGGAAGCGGGGTGGTACCTACGAGCAGTACTTC.